The present T cell receptor beta chain was sequenced within a study of OX40 agonist ivuxolimab in advanced cancers. As for the study in general: It was permissible to have had prior anti-PD-1, anti-PD-L1 or anti-CTLA-4 therapy, and about 40% had some. General observations from the study: Among the lowest peripheral clonal expansion occurred in 0.1-3.0 mg/kg partial responders. At 0.1 to 3.0 mg/kg and by week 6, clonal expansion occurred in CD4+ and CD8+ blood T cells.

Method: immunoSEQ multiplex PCR; TCRdb's copy keeps in-frame clones and lacks some. The sample yields about 24,000 clones, approximately 80% seen once. People who had autoimmune disease history or systemic immunosuppression were excluded. The CDR3 length is 11 residues. Germline CDR1 reads DFQATT; CDR2 reads SNEGSKA (reference sequence). V was shortened by 1 base and J by 5 bases, with 6 bases between the two germline ends. About this clone: Its specificity is not known.

The origin of this receptor is an adult with an advanced solid tumor such as melanoma, head and neck, liver or kidney cancer. The sample consisted of CD4+ or CD8+ T cells sorted from blood, taken in a trial of the OX40 agonist ivuxolimab. The V call is TRBV20-1, the J call TRBJ2-7; D is uncertain. Written as DNA, the CDR3 is TGCAGTGCTAGAGGGCTAAACGAGCAGTACTTC. Translation: CSARGLNEQYF.